Listed below are T cell receptor beta chains from one sample, sequenced in a study of blood T cell repertoires in COVID-19. The table came from immunoSEQ multiplex PCR; TCRdb's copy has only in-frame clones and leaves some out. The sample contains approximately 290,000 clones, 65% to 85% of which appear only once. Sequencing was performed on peripheral blood. The receptors stem from a person aged 65 to 85 with COVID-19, enrolled during active disease. The CDR3 runs from the conserved cysteine through the conserved F or W. Fields, in order: clone size, J gene, D gene, V gene, CDR3 protein, CDR3 DNA. A D gene is named only where the DNA matches it firmly. Clone sizes are given selectively: once, few, many, or a class where the clone is expanded.

. TRBJ2-3 . TRBV14 CASSPLSSGTDTQYF TGTGCCAGCAGCCCACTGAGTTCCGGCACAGATACGCAGTATTTT
. TRBJ2-2 . TRBV5-1 CASSLSVGELFF TGCGCCAGCAGCTTGTCCGTAGGGGAGCTGTTTTTT
once TRBJ1-5 . TRBV25-1 CASSVGNQPQHF TGTGCCAGCAGTGTCGGGAATCAGCCCCAGCATTTT
. TRBJ2-3 TRBD2 TRBV5-4 CASSLGTSEGTQYF TGTGCCAGCAGCTTGGGGACTAGCGAGGGTACGCAGTATTTT
. TRBJ2-3 . TRBV5-1 CASSLAHGRSTDTQYF TGCGCCAGCAGCTTGGCCCACGGGAGAAGCACAGATACGCAGTATTTT
. TRBJ2-2 . TRBV2 CASSRTSFANTGELFF TGTGCCAGCAGTCGGACTTCGTTCGCGAACACCGGGGAGCTGTTTTTT
. TRBJ1-2 TRBD1 TRBV7-2 CASSFGFQGENYGYTF TGTGCCAGCAGCTTCGGCTTCCAGGGGGAAAACTATGGCTACACCTTC
. TRBJ1-3 . TRBV7-2 CASSLTPDSGNTIYF TGTGCCAGCAGCCTAACTCCCGACTCCGGAAACACCATATATTTT
. TRBJ2-7 . TRBV9 CATPVAHEQYF TGTGCCACCCCAGTGGCCCACGAGCAGTACTTC
. TRBJ2-3 . TRBV2 CASSYTDTQYF TGTGCCAGCAGTTACACAGATACGCAGTATTTT
. TRBJ2-7 TRBD1 TRBV6-2/TRBV6-3 CASSYLGTGVPYEQYF TGTGCCAGCAGTTACCTCGGGACAGGGGTTCCCTACGAGCAGTACTTC
. TRBJ1-3 . TRBV19 CASSLNDRWPGNTIYF TGTGCCAGTAGCCTCAATGACAGGTGGCCTGGAAACACCATATATTTT
. TRBJ2-4 TRBD2 TRBV7-2 CASSLGARREGNIQYF TGTGCCAGCAGCTTAGGGGCACGGCGGGAGGGAAACATTCAGTACTTC
once TRBJ2-1 . TRBV19 CASSTPRNNEQFF TGTGCCAGTAGTACTCCTAGGAACAATGAGCAGTTCTTC
. TRBJ1-3 TRBD1 TRBV9 CASSRTGVDTIYF TGTGCCAGCAGCCGGACAGGGGTAGACACCATATATTTT
. TRBJ1-4 TRBD1 TRBV7-9 CASSPTTGRKLFF TGTGCCAGCAGCCCGACGACAGGGCGAAAACTGTTTTTT
. TRBJ2-7 . TRBV29-1 CSTGGPATFIF TGCAGCACTGGAGGGCCCGCCACCTTCATTTTC
. TRBJ1-4 . TRBV2 CASRTVNEKLFF TGTGCCAGCAGAACTGTTAATGAAAAACTGTTTTTT
. TRBJ1-5 TRBD1 TRBV19 CASSIKGAYNQPQHF TGTGCCAGTAGTATAAAGGGGGCGTACAATCAGCCCCAGCATTTT
. TRBJ1-3 . TRBV4-3 CASSQDLQGPGNTIYF TGCGCCAGCAGCCAAGATCTTCAGGGCCCTGGAAACACCATATATTTT
. TRBJ1-2 TRBD1 TRBV5-4 CASSFRRGQGYGYTF TGTGCCAGCAGCTTTCGGCGGGGACAGGGGTATGGCTACACCTTC
. TRBJ1-4 . TRBV6-5 CASCYRAPEKLFF TGTGCCAGCTGCTACAGGGCCCCCGAAAAACTGTTTTTT
. TRBJ2-1 . TRBV15 CATSRETGTYNEQFF TGTGCCACCAGCAGAGAGACCGGGACTTACAATGAGCAGTTCTTC
. TRBJ2-5 TRBD2 TRBV11-1 CASQSTTSGGRETQYF TGTGCCAGCCAAAGCACGACTAGCGGGGGCCGGGAGACCCAGTACTTC
. TRBJ2-1 TRBD2 TRBV7-3 CASSLSRRGGEQFF TGTGCCAGCAGCTTAAGTCGCCGGGGGGGCGAGCAGTTCTTC
few TRBJ2-1 TRBD2 TRBV19 CASSLPGLVIFF TGTGCCAGTAGTTTACCGGGACTAGTTATATTCTTC
. TRBJ1-4 . TRBV28 CASKGVGEKLFF TGTGCCAGCAAGGGAGTGGGTGAAAAACTGTTTTTT
. TRBJ2-3 TRBD2 TRBV29-1 CSAGSGGTQYF TGCAGCGCGGGGAGCGGGGGTACGCAGTATTTT
. TRBJ2-3 . TRBV6-5 CASSRQTSTDTQYF TGTGCCAGCAGCCGACAGACTAGCACAGATACGCAGTATTTT